Below are 27 T cell receptor beta chains sequenced from a single sample in a study of cytomegalovirus exposure and HLA in healthy donors. PCR was performed using 60 Vbeta and 13 Jbeta primers. The method was immunoSEQ multiplex PCR; TCRdb's version includes in-frame clones alone and lacks a portion of them. The sample carries under 200,000 clones, roughly 73% recorded once. The source material was PBMCs. Every receptor here comes from a male donor in good health and CMV-seronegative.

V usage is TRBV9 and J usage is TRBJ2-7; possibly TRBD1 for D (5 bases). This CDR3 is built from 13 residues. Trimming removed 1 base at V and 6 bases at J, with 11 bases between. Germline V gene data show CDR1 as SGDLS and CDR2 as YYNGEE. For the CDR3, the DNA is TGTGCCAGCAGCGTACAGGACACACTCGAGCAGTACTTC. As protein: CASSVQDTLEQYF.

The chain links TRBV5-1 to TRBJ2-3; a weak D match, TRBD1 (6 bases). The V end lost 8 bases, the J end lost 4 bases, and 14 bases lay between the germline ends. The CDR3 spans 13 residues. Germline CDR1 and CDR2: SGHRS and YFSETQ. The CDR3 nucleotides read TGCGCCAGTCGACAGGATTTCGCAGATACGCAGTATTTT. It translates to CASRQDFADTQYF.

The chain joins TRBV6-6 to TRBJ1-4; no reliable D call. CDR1 MNHNY and CDR2 SVGAGI come from the germline V gene (reference sequence). V lost 1 base to trimming and J lost 5 bases, with 11 bases between them. CDR3 length: 15 residues. CDR3 sequence: CASSYFGLPNEKLFF. CDR3 in DNA: TGTGCCAGCAGTTACTTCGGACTACCCAATGAAAAACTGTTTTTT.

The chain uses TRBV7-6 and TRBJ2-5; 9 nucleotides line up with TRBD1. This CDR3 comprises 16 residues. CDR1 and CDR2 (germline): SGHVS, FNYEAQ. J was trimmed by 2 bases and V by 0 bases; bases with no gene match: 4. The chain's CDR3 is CASSLARGTGQETQYF. CDR3 nucleotide sequence: TGTGCCAGCAGCTTAGCGAGGGGGACAGGGCAAGAGACCCAGTACTTC.

The chain recombines TRBV20-1 with TRBJ2-7; a weak D match, TRBD1 (5 bases). The CDR3 length is 11 residues. Germline V gene lookup returns CDR1 DFQATT and CDR2 SNEGSKA (reference sequence). V lost 7 bases, J lost 2 bases, and 9 bases lay in between. The CDR3 DNA reads as TGCAGTGTAACGACAGCCTACGAGCAGTACTTC. This codes for CSVTTAYEQYF.

This sequence joins TRBV7-9 and TRBJ1-1; D possibly corresponds to TRBD1 (5 bases). Trimming pared 5 bases from V and 1 base from J, leaving 11 bases between. In germline, CDR1 is SEHNR, CDR2 FQNEAQ (reference sequence). There are 14 residues in the CDR3. This CDR3 is CASSPRGGNTEAFF. CDR3 DNA: TGTGCCAGCAGCCCACGGGGGGGGAACACTGAAGCTTTCTTT.

This sequence joins TRBV4-3 and TRBJ2-1; 12 nucleotides match TRBD2. Losses at the gene ends were 1 base for V and 4 bases for J; bases not matched to a gene: 8. In germline, CDR1 is LGHNA, CDR2 YSLEER. The CDR3 sequence is 18 residues long. The CDR3 here is CASSQVRGGLAGYNEQFF. The CDR3 DNA reads as TGCGCCAGCAGCCAAGTTCGGGGCGGACTAGCGGGGTACAATGAGCAGTTCTTC.

The chain carries TRBV18 and TRBJ1-5; TRBD1 might be the D (6 bases). V lost 2 bases, J lost 7 bases, and 15 bases lay in between. CDR1 and CDR2 (germline): KGHSH, LQKENI. The CDR3 runs to 15 residues. The chain's CDR3 is CASSPGSGVDQPQHF. Here the CDR3 DNA reads TGTGCCAGCTCACCAGGGTCAGGGGTTGACCAGCCCCAGCATTTT.

The chain employs TRBV25-1 and TRBJ2-1, with 9 positions matching TRBD1. The V gene's germline CDR1 is MGHDK and CDR2 SYGVNS. V lost 10 bases and J lost 8; bases outside the gene matches: 12. The CDR3 is 14 residues long. CDR3 region: CATRGQGRGDEQFF. The CDR3 DNA is TGTGCCACCCGAGGACAGGGGAGGGGGGATGAGCAGTTCTTC. The complete variable domain, with remaining parts taken from reference TRBV25-1 and TRBJ2-1, reads EADIYQTPRYLVIGTGKKITLECSQTMGHDKMYWYQQDPGMELHLIHYSYGVNSTEKGDLSSESTVSRIRTEHFPLTLESARPSHTSQYLCATRGQGRGDEQFFGPGTRLTVL.

The chain couples TRBV28 to TRBJ2-4; 10 nucleotides line up with TRBD2. V lost 6 bases, J lost 9 bases, and 8 bases stayed unmatched. CDR3 size: 14 residues. Germline V gives CDR1 MDHEN, CDR2 SYDVKM. The CDR3 region has the DNA TGTGCCAGCAGCCGAACTAGCGGGGCCGGCATTCAGTACTTC. This codes for CASSRTSGAGIQYF.

The rearrangement joins TRBV25-1 to TRBJ2-7, with D possibly TRBD2 on 5 matching bases. V was shortened by 2 bases and J by 5 bases, with 13 bases between the two germline ends. The CDR3 loop spans 14 amino acids. Germline loops: CDR1 MGHDK, CDR2 SYGVNS. This CDR3 is CASSELGWRDEQYF. The CDR3 coding sequence is TGTGCCAGCAGTGAACTTGGGTGGCGGGACGAGCAGTACTTC.

The chain employs TRBV6-5 and TRBJ2-7; 7 nucleotides agree with TRBD1. Trimming removed 8 bases from V and 5 bases from J; junction bases left unmatched: 6. Germline V gives CDR1 MNHEY, CDR2 SVGAGI. This CDR3 contains 12 residues. This CDR3 reads CASPTGRHEQYF. The CDR3 DNA reads TGTGCCAGCCCGACAGGGCGGCACGAGCAGTACTTC.

The chain employs TRBV2 and TRBJ2-3; the match to TRBD2 covers 9 bases. There are 14 residues in the CDR3. V lost 4 bases and J lost 6; bases outside the gene matches: 5. CDR1 and CDR2 (germline): SNHLY, FYNNEI. The CDR3 loop reads CASSASGGLDTQYF. CDR3 coding DNA: TGTGCCAGCAGTGCCAGCGGGGGGTTGGATACGCAGTATTTT.

This clone was counted only a few times. The V gene is TRBV6-1, the J gene TRBJ1-1, with D uncertain. This CDR3 spans 12 amino acids. The V gene's germline CDR1 is MNHNS and CDR2 SASEGT. Trimming removed 6 bases from V and 6 bases from J, with 11 bases in between. The CDR3 loop reads CASRKNRAEAFF. The CDR3 DNA is TGTGCCAGCAGGAAGAACCGCGCTGAAGCTTTCTTT.

The CDR3 bases are TGTGCCAGTAGTATTGCGGGGATGACGGCCGGGGAGCTGTTTTTT. Its protein is CASSIAGMTAGELFF. The rearrangement uses TRBV19 and TRBJ2-2, with D possibly TRBD2 on 6 matching bases. Germline loops: CDR1 LNHDA, CDR2 SQIVND (reference sequence). Trimming cost V 3 bases and J 6 bases, with 14 bases left between them. There are 15 residues in the CDR3.

The V gene is TRBV5-1, the J gene TRBJ2-7; the D is unclear. Trimming took off 5 bases at V and 3 bases at J, with 9 bases between the two ends. This CDR3 comprises 12 residues. CDR1 and CDR2 (germline): SGHRS, YFSETQ. CDR3 sequence: CASSYGGYEQYF. The CDR3 DNA is TGCGCCAGCAGTTACGGCGGCTACGAGCAGTACTTC.

The chain is built from TRBV30 and TRBJ2-4, with 9 positions matching TRBD2. The CDR3 is 13 amino acids. After removal of 2 bases from V and 11 bases from J, the junction contained 7 bases not matched to a gene. Germline lookup yields CDR1 GTSNPN and CDR2 SVGIG (reference sequence). In DNA, the CDR3 is TGTGCCTGGAGTAGGGTAGCGGGAGAGGTTCAGTACTTC. Amino acids: CAWSRVAGEVQYF.

The J gene is TRBJ1-2, the V gene TRBV18; D remains unclear. The CDR3 is 14 amino acids. The germline V gene encodes CDR1 KGHSH and CDR2 LQKENI. V gave up 2 bases and J gave up 6 bases, with 13 bases separating them. CDR3 DNA: TGTGCCAGCTCACCATCCGGGAGAAACGATGGCTACACCTTC. Its protein is CASSPSGRNDGYTF.

This clone was found once. The V gene is TRBV7-2, the J gene TRBJ1-3, with D tentatively TRBD1 (5 bases). V was trimmed by 7 bases and J by 4 bases, leaving 17 bases between them. Germline V gene lookup returns CDR1 SGHTA and CDR2 FQGNSA. The CDR3 sequence is 15 residues long. The CDR3 loop is CASTPGGTGGNTIYF. CDR3 bases: TGTGCCAGCACTCCGGGGGGAACGGGCGGAAACACCATATATTTT.

This chain uses TRBV6-1 with TRBJ2-3; D ambiguous. The ends were cut back, 0 bases at V and 4 bases at J, with 8 bases in the middle. CDR3 size: 14 residues. The germline V gene encodes CDR1 MNHNS and CDR2 SASEGT. The CDR3 loop is CASSEAPRPDTQYF. The CDR3 nucleotides read TGTGCCAGCAGTGAAGCGCCTAGGCCAGATACGCAGTATTTT.

The J gene is TRBJ2-1, the V gene TRBV19; 8 nucleotides align to TRBD2. The CDR3 covers 15 residues. After removal of 7 bases from V and 0 bases from J, the junction contained 5 bases not matched to a gene. CDR1 LNHDA and CDR2 SQIVND come from the germline V gene (reference sequence). The CDR3 region has the DNA TGTGCCAGTACTAGCGGGCAGAGCTCCTACAATGAGCAGTTCTTC. Its translation is CASTSGQSSYNEQFF.

The V gene is TRBV2, the J gene TRBJ2-5; 9 positions match TRBD1. The CDR3 extends over 14 amino acids. The V gene's germline CDR1 is SNHLY and CDR2 FYNNEI. V lost 5 bases to trimming and J lost 5 bases; unmatched junction nucleotides: 6. CDR3 amino acids: CASSQQGAGETQYF. In DNA form, the CDR3 reads TGTGCCAGCAGTCAACAGGGGGCAGGGGAGACCCAGTACTTC.

V usage is TRBV10-3 and J usage is TRBJ2-5; TRBD1 matches at 7 bases. CDR3 length: 12 amino acids. The V and J ends lost 10 bases and 2 bases, in that order; junction bases with no gene match: 4. Germline V gene lookup returns CDR1 ENHRY and CDR2 SYGVKD. Here the CDR3 DNA reads TGTGCCACCACAGGGGAACAAGAGACCCAGTACTTC. Its translation: CATTGEQETQYF.

The V call is TRBV2, the J call TRBJ1-1; TRBD1 agrees at 7 bases. CDR3 length: 15 residues. J was trimmed by 0 bases and V by 3 bases; bases with no gene match: 4. Germline V lookup: CDR1 SNHLY, CDR2 FYNNEI. CDR3 in DNA: TGTGCCAGCAGTGATGGGGACAGTATGAACACTGAAGCTTTCTTT. The encoded protein is CASSDGDSMNTEAFF.

The CDR3 nucleotides are TGCGCCAGCAGCTCAATCCTCAGGGGGCGTAGCACAGATACGCAGTATTTT. Protein sequence: CASSSILRGRSTDTQYF. The J gene is TRBJ2-3, the V gene TRBV5-1; 8 bases are a match to TRBD1. Per the germline V gene, CDR1 is SGHRS and CDR2 is YFSETQ. The V gene end was trimmed by 3 bases and the J gene end by 0 bases; junction bases not matched to a gene: 9. This CDR3 contains 17 residues.

V is TRBV27 and J is TRBJ2-2; D remains unclear. The CDR3 loop spans 14 amino acids. V was pared by 3 bases and J by 2 bases, with 7 bases between. CDR1 is MNHEY, CDR2 SMNVEV, per germline (reference sequence). The CDR3: CASSFFGNTGELFF. CDR3 coding DNA: TGTGCCAGCAGTTTTTTCGGTAACACCGGGGAGCTGTTTTTT.

This chain joins TRBV2 and TRBJ2-2; 7 bases are shared with TRBD2. This CDR3 has 16 residues. V gave up 11 bases and J gave up 7 bases; unmatched junction bases: 19. The V gene's germline CDR1 is SNHLY and CDR2 FYNNEI. The chain's CDR3 is CACLKTSISRGGELFF. CDR3 coding DNA: TGTGCCTGCTTGAAGACTAGCATCTCCCGAGGCGGGGAGCTGTTTTTT. Complete variable domain (other parts from reference TRBV2 and TRBJ2-2): EPEVTQTPSHQVTQMGQEVILRCVPISNHLYFYWYRQILGQKVEFLVSFYNNEISEKSEIFDDQFSVERPDGSNFTLKIRSTKLEDSAMYFCACLKTSISRGGELFFGEGSRLTVL.